A single sample is the source of the 14 T cell receptor beta chains below, sequenced in a study of PD-L1 blockade in urothelial cancer. Profiled with immunoSEQ multiplex PCR; TCRdb holds only in-frame clones, not every one. Altogether tens of thousands of clones are present, approximately 86% being singletons, with the ten largest covering 14% to 15%. Time point noted: pretreatment peripheral blood. Sample: PBMCs, taken around atezolizumab (anti-PD-L1) treatment. The receptors come from a man aged 55 to 70 with urothelial cancer.

The chain links TRBV27 to TRBJ2-7; a weak D match, TRBD1 (5 bases). This CDR3 spans 13 amino acids. The germline gives CDR1 MNHEY, CDR2 SMNVEV (reference sequence). The V end lost 5 bases, the J end lost 2 bases, and 10 bases lay between the germline ends. The CDR3 DNA reads TGTGCCAGCAGTGTCTCGACAGCCTACGAGCAGTACTTC. Amino acids: CASSVSTAYEQYF.

The V call is TRBV7-8, the J call TRBJ1-4, with D perhaps matching TRBD1 (5 bases). Looked up from germline, CDR1 is SGHVS and CDR2 is FQNEAQ. Deletions cut 4 bases from V and 11 bases from J, with 14 bases between. This CDR3 comprises 13 residues. This chain's CDR3 is CASSSTRGGKLFF. The CDR3 nucleotides are TGTGCCAGCAGCTCTACGAGGGGAGGGAAACTGTTTTTT.

The chain links TRBV2 to TRBJ2-1, with D perhaps TRBD1 (5 bases). Germline CDR1 SNHLY, CDR2 FYNNEI. CDR3 length: 14 residues. Trimming removed 8 bases from V and 3 bases from J, with 14 bases in between. CDR3 loop: CASGAESGYNEQFF. The CDR3 DNA reads as TGTGCCAGCGGGGCCGAGTCTGGCTACAATGAGCAGTTCTTC. The whole variable domain, remainder taken from reference TRBV2 and TRBJ2-1, is EPEVTQTPSHQVTQMGQEVILRCVPISNHLYFYWYRQILGQKVEFLVSFYNNEISEKSEIFDDQFSVERPDGSNFTLKIRSTKLEDSAMYFCASGAESGYNEQFFGPGTRLTVL.

CDR3 loop: CASRAGSTYEQYF. Written as DNA, the CDR3 is TGCGCCAGCCGGGCAGGGTCCACCTACGAGCAGTACTTC. The J gene is TRBJ2-7, the V gene TRBV5-1, with TRBD1 as a possible D gene (5 bases). This CDR3 comprises 13 residues. V lost 7 bases, J lost 2 bases, and 13 bases lay in between. Germline V gene sequence: CDR1 SGHRS, CDR2 YFSETQ.

The V gene is TRBV19, the J gene TRBJ1-2; maybe TRBD1 (6 bases). V lost 3 bases to trimming and J lost 0 bases, with 20 bases between them. Looked up from germline, CDR1 is LNHDA and CDR2 is SQIVND (reference sequence). The CDR3 extends over 18 amino acids. CDR3 amino acids: CASSMIQGYISANYGYTF. The DNA of the CDR3 is TGTGCCAGTAGTATGATTCAGGGGTATATCTCAGCTAACTATGGCTACACCTTC.

The chain recombines TRBV7-3 with TRBJ2-2; 9 bases map to TRBD1. The CDR3 is 16 amino acids. CDR1 is SGHTA, CDR2 FQGTGA, per germline. With 5 bases clipped from V and 2 bases from J, the junction kept 6 bases outside the gene matches. The CDR3 sequence: CASSTGTGRNTGELFF. CDR3 nucleotide sequence: TGTGCCAGCAGCACAGGGACAGGGAGAAACACCGGGGAGCTGTTTTTT. The full variable domain, its missing parts supplied by reference TRBV7-3 and TRBJ2-2, is GAGVSQTPSNKVTEKGKYVELRCDPISGHTALYWYRQSLGQGPEFLIYFQGTGAADDSGLPNDRFFAVRPEGSVSTLKIQRTERGDSAVYLCASSTGTGRNTGELFFGEGSRLTVL.

The rearrangement links TRBV20-1 to TRBJ1-1, with D hard to call. Germline assignment: CDR1 DFQATT and CDR2 SNEGSKA (reference sequence). V gave up 5 bases and J gave up 1 base, with 5 bases separating them. CDR3 length: 11 amino acids. This CDR3 reads CSARQNTEAFF. The CDR3 DNA reads TGCAGTGCTCGACAGAACACTGAAGCTTTCTTT.

This chain joins TRBV7-9 and TRBJ1-5; 8 nucleotides align to TRBD1. There are 13 residues in the CDR3. From germline, CDR1 is SEHNR and CDR2 FQNEAQ (reference sequence). With V trimmed by 5 bases and J by 11 bases, 8 bases remained unmatched. The CDR3 nucleotides are TGTGCCAGCAGCAACACGGACAGGGCGTCCCAGCATTTT. Translated: CASSNTDRASQHF.

The chain is built from TRBV19 and TRBJ2-2, with 7 bases aligning to TRBD1. CDR1 is LNHDA and CDR2 is SQIVND in the germline V gene (reference sequence). The CDR3 totals 14 residues. The junction had 8 bases not matched to a gene; V was cut back by 5 bases and J by 8 bases. Here the CDR3 reads CASSPLDREGELFF. The CDR3 coding sequence is TGTGCCAGTAGTCCGCTAGACAGGGAAGGGGAGCTGTTTTTT.

The chain uses TRBV20-1 and TRBJ2-1, with 7 bases that match TRBD1. Germline V gives CDR1 DFQATT, CDR2 SNEGSKA (reference sequence). The length of the CDR3 is 10 residues. With 6 bases clipped from V and 12 bases from J, the junction kept 5 bases outside the gene matches. The CDR3 reads CSAPGQSQFF. Here the CDR3 DNA reads TGCAGTGCGCCGGGACAGTCGCAGTTCTTC.

The genes are TRBV11-2 and TRBJ1-3; no clear D gene. This CDR3 is 13 amino acids long. Germline CDR1 is SGHAT and CDR2 is FQNNGV. V lost 1 base and J 7 bases, leaving 8 bases between the germline ends. CDR3 bases: TGTGCCAGCAGCTTAGCCAGGTGGAACACCATATATTTT. Residues: CASSLARWNTIYF.

The chain carries TRBV28 and TRBJ2-1, with 7 nucleotides matching TRBD1. Looked up from germline, CDR1 is MDHEN and CDR2 is SYDVKM. With 1 base clipped from V and 5 bases from J, the junction kept 5 bases outside the gene matches. The CDR3 sequence is 15 residues long. The CDR3 is CASSLSGTVHNEQFF. The CDR3 coding sequence is TGTGCCAGCAGTTTATCCGGGACAGTACACAATGAGCAGTTCTTC. Full variable domain (rest looked up from reference TRBV28 and TRBJ2-1): DVKVTQSSRYLVKRTGEKVFLECVQDMDHENMFWYRQDPGLGLRLIYFSYDVKMKEKGDIPEGYSVSREKKERFSLILESASTNQTSMYLCASSLSGTVHNEQFFGPGTRLTVL.

This clone was observed a few times. V usage is TRBV18 and J usage is TRBJ1-1, with a possible D match to TRBD1 (6 bases). The germline V and J ends were trimmed by 4 bases and 0 bases, with 9 bases remaining between them. The germline CDR1 and CDR2 sequences are KGHSH and LQKENI. This CDR3 has 14 amino acids. CDR3 in DNA: TGTGCCAGCTCACAGGACAGCTTGAACACTGAAGCTTTCTTT. Translated: CASSQDSLNTEAFF.

The gene calls are TRBV6-1 and TRBJ1-4; D is undetermined. V lost 6 bases and J 0 bases, leaving 8 bases between the germline ends. CDR1 is MNHNS and CDR2 is SASEGT in the germline V gene. The length of the CDR3 is 14 residues. CDR3 bases: TGTGCCAGCAGGCCCGGAGCAACTAATGAAAAACTGTTTTTT. Protein: CASRPGATNEKLFF.